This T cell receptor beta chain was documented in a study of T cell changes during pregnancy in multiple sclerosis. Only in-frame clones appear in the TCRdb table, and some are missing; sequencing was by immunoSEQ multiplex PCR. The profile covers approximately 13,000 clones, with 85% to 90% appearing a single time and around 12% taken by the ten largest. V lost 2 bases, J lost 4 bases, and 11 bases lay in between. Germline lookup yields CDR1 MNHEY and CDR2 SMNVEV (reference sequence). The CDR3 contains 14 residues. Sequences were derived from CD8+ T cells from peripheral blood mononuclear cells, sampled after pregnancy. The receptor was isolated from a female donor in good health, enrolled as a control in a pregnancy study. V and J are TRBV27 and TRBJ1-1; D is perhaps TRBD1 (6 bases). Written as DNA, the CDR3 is TGTGCCAGCAGTTTACACAGGGAGGGCACTGAAGCTTTCTTT. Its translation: CASSLHREGTEAFF.